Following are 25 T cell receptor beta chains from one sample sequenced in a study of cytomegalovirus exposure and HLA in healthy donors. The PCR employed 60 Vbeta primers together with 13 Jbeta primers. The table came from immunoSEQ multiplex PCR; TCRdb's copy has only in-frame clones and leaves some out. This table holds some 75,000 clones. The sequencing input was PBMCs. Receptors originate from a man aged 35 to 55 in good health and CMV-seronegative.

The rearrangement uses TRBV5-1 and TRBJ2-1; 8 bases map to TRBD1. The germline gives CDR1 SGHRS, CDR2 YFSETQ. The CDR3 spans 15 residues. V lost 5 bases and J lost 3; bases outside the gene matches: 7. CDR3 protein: CASSTSGQGYNEQFF. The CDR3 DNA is TGCGCCAGCAGTACTTCCGGACAGGGCTACAATGAGCAGTTCTTC.

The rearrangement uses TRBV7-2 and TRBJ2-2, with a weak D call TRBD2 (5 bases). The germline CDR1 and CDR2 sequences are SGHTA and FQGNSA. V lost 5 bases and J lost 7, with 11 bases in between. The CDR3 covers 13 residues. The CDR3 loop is CASSRDYGGELFF. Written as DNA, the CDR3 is TGTGCCAGCAGCCGAGACTATGGCGGGGAGCTGTTTTTT.

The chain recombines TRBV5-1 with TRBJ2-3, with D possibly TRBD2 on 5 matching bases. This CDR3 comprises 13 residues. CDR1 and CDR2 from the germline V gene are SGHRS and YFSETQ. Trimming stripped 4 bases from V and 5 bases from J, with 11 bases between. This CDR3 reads CASSPGGQDTQYF. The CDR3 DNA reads TGCGCCAGCAGCCCCGGAGGTCAAGATACGCAGTATTTT.

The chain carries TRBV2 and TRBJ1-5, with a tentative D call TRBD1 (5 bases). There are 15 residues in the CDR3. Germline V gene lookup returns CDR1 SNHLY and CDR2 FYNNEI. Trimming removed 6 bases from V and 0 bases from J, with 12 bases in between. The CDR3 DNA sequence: TGTGCCAGCAGGGGGACTGACTATAGCAATCAGCCCCAGCATTTT. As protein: CASRGTDYSNQPQHF. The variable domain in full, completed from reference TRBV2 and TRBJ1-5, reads EPEVTQTPSHQVTQMGQEVILRCVPISNHLYFYWYRQILGQKVEFLVSFYNNEISEKSEIFDDQFSVERPDGSNFTLKIRSTKLEDSAMYFCASRGTDYSNQPQHFGDGTRLSIL.

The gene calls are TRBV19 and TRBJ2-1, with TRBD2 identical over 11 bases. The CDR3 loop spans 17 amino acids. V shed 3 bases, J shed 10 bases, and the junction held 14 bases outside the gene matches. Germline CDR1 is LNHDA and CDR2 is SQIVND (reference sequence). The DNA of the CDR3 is TGTGCCAGTAGTATGGGGCCGGGACTAGCGGCGGATAGGGAGCAGTTCTTC. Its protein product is CASSMGPGLAADREQFF.

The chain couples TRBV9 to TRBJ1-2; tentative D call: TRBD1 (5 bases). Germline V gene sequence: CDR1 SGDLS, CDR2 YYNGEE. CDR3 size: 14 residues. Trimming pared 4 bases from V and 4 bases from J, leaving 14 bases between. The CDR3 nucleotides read TGTGCCAGCAGCCCGAACGGGCAGGGCTATGGCTACACCTTC. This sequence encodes CASSPNGQGYGYTF. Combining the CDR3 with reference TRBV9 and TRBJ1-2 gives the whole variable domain DSGVTQTPKHLITATGQRVTLRCSPRSGDLSVYWYQQSLDQGLQFLIQYYNGEERAKGNILERFSAQQFPDLHSELNLSSLELGDSALYFCASSPNGQGYGYTFGSGTRLTVV.

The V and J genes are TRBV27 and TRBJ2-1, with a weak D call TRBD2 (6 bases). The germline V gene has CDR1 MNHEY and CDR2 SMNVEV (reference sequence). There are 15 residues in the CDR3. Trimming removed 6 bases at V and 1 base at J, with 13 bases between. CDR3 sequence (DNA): TGTGCCAGCAGACTAGCAGACGGATCCTACAATGAGCAGTTCTTC. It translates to CASRLADGSYNEQFF.

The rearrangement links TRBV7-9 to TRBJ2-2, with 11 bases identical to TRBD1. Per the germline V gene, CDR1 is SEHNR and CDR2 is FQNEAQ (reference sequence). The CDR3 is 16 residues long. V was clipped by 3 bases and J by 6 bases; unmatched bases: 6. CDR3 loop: CASSFLGQGAAGELFF. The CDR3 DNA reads TGTGCCAGCAGCTTCCTTGGACAGGGGGCTGCCGGGGAGCTGTTTTTT.

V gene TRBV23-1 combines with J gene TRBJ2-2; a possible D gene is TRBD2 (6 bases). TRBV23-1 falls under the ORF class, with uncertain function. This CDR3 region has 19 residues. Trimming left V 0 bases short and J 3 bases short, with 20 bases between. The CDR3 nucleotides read TGCGCCAGCAGTCAATCATTGGGACCTTTGTGGGGGGACACCGGGGAGCTGTTTTTT. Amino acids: CASSQSLGPLWGDTGELFF.

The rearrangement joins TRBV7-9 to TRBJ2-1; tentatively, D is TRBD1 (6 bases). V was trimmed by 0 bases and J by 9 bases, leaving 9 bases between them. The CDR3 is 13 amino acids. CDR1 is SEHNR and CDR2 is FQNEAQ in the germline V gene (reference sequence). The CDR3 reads CASSLAGAGEQFF. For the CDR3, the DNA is TGTGCCAGCAGCTTAGCGGGGGCCGGTGAGCAGTTCTTC. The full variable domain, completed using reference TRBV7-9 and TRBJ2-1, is DTGVSQNPRHKITKRGQNVTFRCDPISEHNRLYWYRQTLGQGPEFLTYFQNEAQLEKSRLLSDRFSAERPKGSFSTLEIQRTEQGDSAMYLCASSLAGAGEQFFGPGTRLTVL.

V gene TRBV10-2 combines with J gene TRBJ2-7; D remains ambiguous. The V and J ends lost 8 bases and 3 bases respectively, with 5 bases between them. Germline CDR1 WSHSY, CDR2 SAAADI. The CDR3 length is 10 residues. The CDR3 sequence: CASLDYEQYF. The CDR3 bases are TGCGCCAGCCTAGACTACGAGCAGTACTTC.

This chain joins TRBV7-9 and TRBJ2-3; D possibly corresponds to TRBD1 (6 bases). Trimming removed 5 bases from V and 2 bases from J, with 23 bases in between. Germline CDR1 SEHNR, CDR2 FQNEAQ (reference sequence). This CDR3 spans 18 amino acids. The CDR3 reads CASSLGGGHLTPTDTQYF. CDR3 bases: TGTGCCAGCAGCCTCGGTGGGGGACACCTAACGCCCACAGATACGCAGTATTTT. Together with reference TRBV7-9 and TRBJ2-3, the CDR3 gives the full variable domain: DTGVSQNPRHKITKRGQNVTFRCDPISEHNRLYWYRQTLGQGPEFLTYFQNEAQLEKSRLLSDRFSAERPKGSFSTLEIQRTEQGDSAMYLCASSLGGGHLTPTDTQYFGPGTRLTVL.

CDR3 DNA sequence: TGTGCCAGCAAACTTCAGGTGAACACTGAAGCTTTCTTT. It specifies CASKLQVNTEAFF. This rearrangement joins TRBV27 to TRBJ1-1, with D hard to call. Germline V gives CDR1 MNHEY, CDR2 SMNVEV (reference sequence). V was shortened by 7 bases and J by 0 bases, with 9 bases between the two germline ends. The CDR3 runs 13 residues.

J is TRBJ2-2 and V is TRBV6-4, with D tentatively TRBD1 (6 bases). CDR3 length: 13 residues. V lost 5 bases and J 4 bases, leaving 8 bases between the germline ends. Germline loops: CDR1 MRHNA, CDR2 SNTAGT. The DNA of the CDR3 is TGTGCCAGCAGTATGGACAGCACCGGGGAGCTGTTTTTT. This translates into CASSMDSTGELFF.

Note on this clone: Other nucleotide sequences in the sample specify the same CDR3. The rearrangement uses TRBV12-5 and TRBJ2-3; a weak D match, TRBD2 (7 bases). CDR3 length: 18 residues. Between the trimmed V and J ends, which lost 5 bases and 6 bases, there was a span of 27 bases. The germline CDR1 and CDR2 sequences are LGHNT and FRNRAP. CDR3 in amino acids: CASGPLPPSGGSMDTQYF. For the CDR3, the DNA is TGTGCTAGTGGTCCCCTCCCCCCTTCGGGGGGCAGTATGGATACGCAGTATTTT. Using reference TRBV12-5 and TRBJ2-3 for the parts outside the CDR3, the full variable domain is DARVTQTPRHKVTEMGQEVTMRCQPILGHNTVFWYRQTMMQGLELLAYFRNRAPLDDSGMPKDRFSAEMPDATLATLKIQPSEPRDSAVYFCASGPLPPSGGSMDTQYFGPGTRLTVL.

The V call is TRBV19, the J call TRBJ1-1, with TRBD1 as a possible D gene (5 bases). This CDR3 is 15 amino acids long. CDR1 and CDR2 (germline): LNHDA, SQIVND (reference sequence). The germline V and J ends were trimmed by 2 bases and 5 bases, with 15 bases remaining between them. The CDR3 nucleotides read TGTGCCAGTAGTATATTCGGGGGGGGGAGAACTGAAGCTTTCTTT. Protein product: CASSIFGGGRTEAFF.

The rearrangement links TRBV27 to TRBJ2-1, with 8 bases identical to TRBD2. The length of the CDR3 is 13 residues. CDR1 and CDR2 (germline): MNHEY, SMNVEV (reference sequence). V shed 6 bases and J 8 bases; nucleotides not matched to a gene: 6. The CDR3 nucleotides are TGTGCCAGCAGGATTAGCGGGACGTATGAGCAGTTCTTC. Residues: CASRISGTYEQFF.

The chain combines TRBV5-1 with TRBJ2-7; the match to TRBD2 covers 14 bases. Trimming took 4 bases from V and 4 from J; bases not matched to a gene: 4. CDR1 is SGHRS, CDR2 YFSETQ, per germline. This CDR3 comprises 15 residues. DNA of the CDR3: TGCGCCAGCAGCGAGGGACTAGCGGGGGAGTACGAGCAGTACTTC. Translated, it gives CASSEGLAGEYEQYF. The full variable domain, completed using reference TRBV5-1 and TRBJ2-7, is KAGVTQTPRYLIKTRGQQVTLSCSPISGHRSVSWYQQTPGQGLQFLFEYFSETQRNKGNFPGRFSGRQFSNSRSEMNVSTLELGDSALYLCASSEGLAGEYEQYFGPGTRLTVT.

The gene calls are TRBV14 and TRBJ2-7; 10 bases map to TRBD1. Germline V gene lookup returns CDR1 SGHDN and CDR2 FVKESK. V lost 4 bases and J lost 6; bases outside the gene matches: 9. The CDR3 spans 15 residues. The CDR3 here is CASSRLTGGAGEQYF. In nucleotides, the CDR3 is TGTGCCAGCAGCCGGCTGACAGGGGGCGCGGGCGAGCAGTACTTC.

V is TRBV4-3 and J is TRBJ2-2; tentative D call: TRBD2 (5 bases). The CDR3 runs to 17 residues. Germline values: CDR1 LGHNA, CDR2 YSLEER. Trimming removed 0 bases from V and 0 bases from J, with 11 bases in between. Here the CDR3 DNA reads TGCGCCAGCAGCCAAGACCTCCCAGCGGCGAACACCGGGGAGCTGTTTTTT. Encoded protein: CASSQDLPAANTGELFF.

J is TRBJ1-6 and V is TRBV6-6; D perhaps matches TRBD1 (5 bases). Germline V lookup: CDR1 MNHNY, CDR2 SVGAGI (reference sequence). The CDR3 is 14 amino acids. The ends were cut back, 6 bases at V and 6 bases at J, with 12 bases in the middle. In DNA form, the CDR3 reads TGTGCCAGCAGGCGGGGGACCCCTAATTCACCCCTCCACTTT. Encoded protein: CASRRGTPNSPLHF.

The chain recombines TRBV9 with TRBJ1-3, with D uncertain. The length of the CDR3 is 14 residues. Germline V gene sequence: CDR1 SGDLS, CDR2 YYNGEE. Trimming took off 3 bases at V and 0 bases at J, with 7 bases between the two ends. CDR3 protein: CASSGQRSGNTIYF. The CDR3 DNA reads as TGTGCCAGCAGCGGGCAGCGCTCTGGAAACACCATATATTTT.

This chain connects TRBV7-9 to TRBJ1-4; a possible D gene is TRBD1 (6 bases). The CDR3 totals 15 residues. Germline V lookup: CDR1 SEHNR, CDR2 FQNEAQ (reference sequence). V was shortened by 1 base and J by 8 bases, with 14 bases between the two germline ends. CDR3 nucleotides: TGTGCCAGCAGCTTAGACCGGACAGAAGCCGAAAAACTGTTTTTT. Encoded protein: CASSLDRTEAEKLFF.

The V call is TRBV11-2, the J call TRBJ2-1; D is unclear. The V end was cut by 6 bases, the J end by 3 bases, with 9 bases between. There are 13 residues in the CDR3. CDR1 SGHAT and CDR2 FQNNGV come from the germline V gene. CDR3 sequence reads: CASRNSFYNEQFF. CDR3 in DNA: TGTGCCAGCAGGAACTCCTTCTACAATGAGCAGTTCTTC.

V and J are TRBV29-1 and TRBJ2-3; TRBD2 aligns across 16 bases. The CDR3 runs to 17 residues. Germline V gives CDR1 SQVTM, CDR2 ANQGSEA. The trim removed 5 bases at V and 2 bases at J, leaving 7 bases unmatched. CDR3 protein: CSVLPGLAGGPTDTQYF. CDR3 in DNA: TGCAGCGTTTTGCCGGGACTAGCGGGGGGGCCCACAGATACGCAGTATTTT.